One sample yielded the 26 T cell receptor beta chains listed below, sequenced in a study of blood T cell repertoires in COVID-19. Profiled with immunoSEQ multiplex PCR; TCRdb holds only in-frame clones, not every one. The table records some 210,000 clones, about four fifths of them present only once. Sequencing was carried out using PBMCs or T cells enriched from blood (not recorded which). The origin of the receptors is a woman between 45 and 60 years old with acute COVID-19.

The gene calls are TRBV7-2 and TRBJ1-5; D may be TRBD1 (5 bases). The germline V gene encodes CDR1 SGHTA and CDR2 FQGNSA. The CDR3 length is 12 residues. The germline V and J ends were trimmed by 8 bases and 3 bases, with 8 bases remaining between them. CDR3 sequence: CASGGNNQPQHF. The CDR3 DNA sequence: TGTGCCAGCGGGGGGAACAATCAGCCCCAGCATTTT.

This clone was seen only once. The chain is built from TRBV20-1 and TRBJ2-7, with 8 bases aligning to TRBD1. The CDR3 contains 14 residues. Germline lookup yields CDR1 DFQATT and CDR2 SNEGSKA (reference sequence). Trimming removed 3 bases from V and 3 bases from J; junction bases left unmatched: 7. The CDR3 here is CSASVTGGNYEQYF. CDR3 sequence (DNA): TGCAGTGCTAGTGTAACAGGGGGAAACTACGAGCAGTACTTC.

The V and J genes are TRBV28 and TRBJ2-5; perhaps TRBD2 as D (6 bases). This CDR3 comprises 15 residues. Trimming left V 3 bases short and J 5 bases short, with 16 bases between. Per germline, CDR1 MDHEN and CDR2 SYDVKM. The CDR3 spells CASSFSGGREETQYF. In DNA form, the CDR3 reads TGTGCCAGCAGTTTTTCTGGAGGGCGTGAGGAGACCCAGTACTTC.

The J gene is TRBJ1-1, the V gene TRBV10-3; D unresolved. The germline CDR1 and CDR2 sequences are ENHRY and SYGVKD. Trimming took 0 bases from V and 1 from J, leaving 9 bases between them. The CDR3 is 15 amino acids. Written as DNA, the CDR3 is TGTGCCATCAGTGAGTCCGAGTTATCGAACACTGAAGCTTTCTTT. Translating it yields CAISESELSNTEAFF.

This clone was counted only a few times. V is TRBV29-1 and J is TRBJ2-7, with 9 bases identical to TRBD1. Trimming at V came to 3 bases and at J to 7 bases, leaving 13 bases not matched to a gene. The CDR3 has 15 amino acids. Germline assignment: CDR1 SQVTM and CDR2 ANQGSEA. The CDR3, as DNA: TGCAGCGTTGACCGAGAGGGGACAGGGCCTCGGGAGCAGTACTTC. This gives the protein CSVDREGTGPREQYF.

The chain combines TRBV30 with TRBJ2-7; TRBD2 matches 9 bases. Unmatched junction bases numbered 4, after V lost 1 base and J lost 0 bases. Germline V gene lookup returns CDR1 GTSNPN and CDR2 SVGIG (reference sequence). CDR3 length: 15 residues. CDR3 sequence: CAWSEGLAYSYEQYF. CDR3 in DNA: TGTGCCTGGAGTGAGGGACTAGCTTACTCCTACGAGCAGTACTTC.

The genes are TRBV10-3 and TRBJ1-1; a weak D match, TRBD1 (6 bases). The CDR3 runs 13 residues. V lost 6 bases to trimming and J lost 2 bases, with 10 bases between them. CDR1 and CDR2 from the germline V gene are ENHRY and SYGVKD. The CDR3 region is CAISRDTNTEAFF. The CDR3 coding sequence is TGTGCCATCAGCCGGGACACAAACACTGAAGCTTTCTTT.

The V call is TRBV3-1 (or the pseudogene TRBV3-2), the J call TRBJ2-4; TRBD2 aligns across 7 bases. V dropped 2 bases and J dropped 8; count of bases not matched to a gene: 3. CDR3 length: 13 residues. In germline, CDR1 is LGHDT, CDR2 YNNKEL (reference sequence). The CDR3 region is CASSQPGRDIQYF. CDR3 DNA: TGTGCCAGCAGCCAACCAGGGAGGGACATTCAGTACTTC.

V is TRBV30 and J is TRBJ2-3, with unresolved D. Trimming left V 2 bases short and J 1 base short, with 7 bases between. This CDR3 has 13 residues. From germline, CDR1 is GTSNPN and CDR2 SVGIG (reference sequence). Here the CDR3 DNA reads TGTGCCTGGAGTACAGCCGGCACAGATACGCAGTATTTT. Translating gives CAWSTAGTDTQYF.

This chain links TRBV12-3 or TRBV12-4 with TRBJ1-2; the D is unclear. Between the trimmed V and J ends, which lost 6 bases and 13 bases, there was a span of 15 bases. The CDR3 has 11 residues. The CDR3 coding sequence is TGTGCCAGCAGCACTAGGGTATCGGGCACCTTC. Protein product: CASSTRVSGTF.

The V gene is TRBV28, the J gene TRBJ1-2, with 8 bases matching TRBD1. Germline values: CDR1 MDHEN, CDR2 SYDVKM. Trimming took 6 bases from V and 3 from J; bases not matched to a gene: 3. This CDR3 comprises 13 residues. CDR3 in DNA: TGTGCCAGCAGACGACAGGGGTACTATGGCTACACCTTC. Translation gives CASRRQGYYGYTF.

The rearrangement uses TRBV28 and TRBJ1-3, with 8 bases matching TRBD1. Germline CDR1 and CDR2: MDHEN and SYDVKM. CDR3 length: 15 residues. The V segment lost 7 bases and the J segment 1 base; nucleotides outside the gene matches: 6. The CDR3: CASTMDRVSGNTIYF. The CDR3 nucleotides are TGTGCCAGCACCATGGACAGGGTTTCTGGAAACACCATATATTTT.

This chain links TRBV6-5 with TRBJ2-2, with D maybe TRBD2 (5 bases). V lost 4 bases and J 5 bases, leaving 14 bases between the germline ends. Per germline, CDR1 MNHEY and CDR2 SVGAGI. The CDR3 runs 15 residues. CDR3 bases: TGTGCCAGCAGTTTTAAACAAAGAGGGACCGGGGAGCTGTTTTTT. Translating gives CASSFKQRGTGELFF.

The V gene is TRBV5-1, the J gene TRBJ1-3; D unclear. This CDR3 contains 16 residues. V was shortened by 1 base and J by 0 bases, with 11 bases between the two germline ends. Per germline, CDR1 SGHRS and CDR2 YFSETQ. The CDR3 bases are TGCGCCAGCAGCTTGTGGGCTTCGAGCTCTGGAAACACCATATATTTT. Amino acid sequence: CASSLWASSSGNTIYF.

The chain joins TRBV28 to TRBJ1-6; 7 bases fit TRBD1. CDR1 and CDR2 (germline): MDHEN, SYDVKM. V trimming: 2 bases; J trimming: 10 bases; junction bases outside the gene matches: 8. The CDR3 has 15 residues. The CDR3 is CASSLGGGGGSPLHF. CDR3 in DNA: TGTGCCAGCAGTTTAGGAGGGGGCGGTGGCTCACCCCTCCACTTT. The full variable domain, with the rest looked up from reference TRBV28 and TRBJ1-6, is DVKVTQSSRYLVKRTGEKVFLECVQDMDHENMFWYRQDPGLGLRLIYFSYDVKMKEKGDIPEGYSVSREKKERFSLILESASTNQTSMYLCASSLGGGGGSPLHFGNGTRLTVT.

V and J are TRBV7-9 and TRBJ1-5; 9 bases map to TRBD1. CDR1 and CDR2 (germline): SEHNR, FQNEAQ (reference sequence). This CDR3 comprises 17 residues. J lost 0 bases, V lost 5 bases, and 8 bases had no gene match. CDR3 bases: TGTGCCAGCAGCCTCACCGGGACAGGGCATAGCAATCAGCCCCAGCATTTT. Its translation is CASSLTGTGHSNQPQHF.

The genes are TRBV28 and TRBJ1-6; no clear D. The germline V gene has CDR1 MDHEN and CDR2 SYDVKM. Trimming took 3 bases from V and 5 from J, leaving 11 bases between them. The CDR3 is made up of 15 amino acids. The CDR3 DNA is TGTGCCAGCAGTTTCGGCAGGCAGGATAATTCACCCCTCCACTTT. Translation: CASSFGRQDNSPLHF.

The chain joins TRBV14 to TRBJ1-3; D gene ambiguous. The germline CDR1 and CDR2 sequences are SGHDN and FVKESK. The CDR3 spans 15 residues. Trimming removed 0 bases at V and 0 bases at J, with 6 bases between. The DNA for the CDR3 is TGTGCCAGCAGCCAAGATCGACACTCTGGAAACACCATATATTTT. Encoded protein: CASSQDRHSGNTIYF.

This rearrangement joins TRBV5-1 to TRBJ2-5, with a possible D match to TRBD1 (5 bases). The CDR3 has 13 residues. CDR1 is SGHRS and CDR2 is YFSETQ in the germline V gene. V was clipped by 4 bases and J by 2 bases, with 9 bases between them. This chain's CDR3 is CASSTDKQETQYF. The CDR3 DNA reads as TGCGCCAGCAGCACGGACAAGCAAGAGACCCAGTACTTC.

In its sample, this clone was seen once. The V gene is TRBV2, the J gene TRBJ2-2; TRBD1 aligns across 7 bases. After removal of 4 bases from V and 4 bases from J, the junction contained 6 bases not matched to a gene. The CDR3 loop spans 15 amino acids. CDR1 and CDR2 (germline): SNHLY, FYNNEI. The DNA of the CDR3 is TGTGCCAGCAGTGGACAGGGAAGAGGCACCGGGGAGCTGTTTTTT. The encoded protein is CASSGQGRGTGELFF. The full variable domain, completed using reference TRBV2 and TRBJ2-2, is EPEVTQTPSHQVTQMGQEVILRCVPISNHLYFYWYRQILGQKVEFLVSFYNNEISEKSEIFDDQFSVERPDGSNFTLKIRSTKLEDSAMYFCASSGQGRGTGELFFGEGSRLTVL.

The CDR3 loop reads CASSLGGSGYEQYF. The CDR3 bases are TGTGCCAGCAGCTTAGGAGGTAGCGGCTACGAGCAGTACTTC. The rearrangement uses TRBV7-9 and TRBJ2-7, with D perhaps TRBD2 (6 bases). V gave up 1 base and J gave up 3 bases, with 10 bases separating them. In germline, CDR1 is SEHNR, CDR2 FQNEAQ (reference sequence). CDR3 length: 14 residues.

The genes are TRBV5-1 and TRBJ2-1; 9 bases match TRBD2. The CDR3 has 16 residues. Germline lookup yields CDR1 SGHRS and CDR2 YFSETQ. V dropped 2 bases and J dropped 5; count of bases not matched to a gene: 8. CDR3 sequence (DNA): TGCGCCAGCAGCTTTAACGGCGGGAGGGGTAACAATGAGCAGTTCTTC. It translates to CASSFNGGRGNNEQFF.

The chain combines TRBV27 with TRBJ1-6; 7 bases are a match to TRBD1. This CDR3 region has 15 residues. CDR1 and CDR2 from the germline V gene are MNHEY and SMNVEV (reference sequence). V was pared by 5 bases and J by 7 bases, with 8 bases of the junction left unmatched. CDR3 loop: CASSTGQTANSPLHF. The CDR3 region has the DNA TGTGCCAGCAGTACGGGACAGACAGCGAATTCACCCCTCCACTTT.

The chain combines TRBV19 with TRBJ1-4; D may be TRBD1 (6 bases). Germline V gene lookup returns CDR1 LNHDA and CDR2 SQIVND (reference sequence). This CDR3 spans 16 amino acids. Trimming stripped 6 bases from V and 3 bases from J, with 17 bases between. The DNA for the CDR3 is TGTGCCAGTAGCAACATACAGGGATGGGCTAATGAAAAACTGTTTTTT. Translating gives CASSNIQGWANEKLFF.

DNA of the CDR3: TGTGCCAGCAGCTTGAACATTTACTATGGCTACACCTTC. Amino acid sequence: CASSLNIYYGYTF. The chain couples TRBV11-3 to TRBJ1-2; D gene unclear. Germline loops: CDR1 SGHNT, CDR2 YENEEA. The V end was cut by 3 bases, the J end by 3 bases, with 8 bases between. The CDR3 is 13 amino acids.

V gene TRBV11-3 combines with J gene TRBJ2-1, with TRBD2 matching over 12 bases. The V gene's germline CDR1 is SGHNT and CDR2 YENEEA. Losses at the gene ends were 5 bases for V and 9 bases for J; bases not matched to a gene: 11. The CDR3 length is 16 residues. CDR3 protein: CASSQGLAGGKGEQFF. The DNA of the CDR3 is TGTGCCAGCAGCCAAGGCCTAGCGGGGGGGAAGGGTGAGCAGTTCTTC.